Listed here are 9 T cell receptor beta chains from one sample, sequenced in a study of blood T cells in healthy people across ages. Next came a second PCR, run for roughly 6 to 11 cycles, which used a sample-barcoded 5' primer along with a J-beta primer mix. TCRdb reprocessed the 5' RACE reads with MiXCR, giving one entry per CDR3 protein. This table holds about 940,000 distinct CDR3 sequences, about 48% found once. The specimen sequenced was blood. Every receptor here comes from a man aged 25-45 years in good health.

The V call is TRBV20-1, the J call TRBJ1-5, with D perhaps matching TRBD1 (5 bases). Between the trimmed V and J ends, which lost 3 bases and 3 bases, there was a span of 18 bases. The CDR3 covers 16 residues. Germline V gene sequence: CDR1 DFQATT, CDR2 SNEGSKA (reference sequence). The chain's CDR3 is CSASLIPGRFNQPQHF. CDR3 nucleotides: TGCAGTGCTAGCCTCATCCCAGGGCGGTTCAATCAGCCCCAGCATTTT.

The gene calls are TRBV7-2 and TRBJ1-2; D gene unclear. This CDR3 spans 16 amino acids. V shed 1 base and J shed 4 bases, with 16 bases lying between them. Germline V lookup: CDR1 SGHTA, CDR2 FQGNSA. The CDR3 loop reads CASSLVAAGILYGYTF. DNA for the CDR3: TGTGCCAGCAGCTTAGTGGCGGCAGGTATCCTCTATGGCTACACCTTC.

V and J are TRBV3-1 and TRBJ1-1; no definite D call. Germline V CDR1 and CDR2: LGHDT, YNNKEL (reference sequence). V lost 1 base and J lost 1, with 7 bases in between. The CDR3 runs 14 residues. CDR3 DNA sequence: TGTGCCAGCAGCCAAGCACTTACGAACACTGAAGCTTTCTTT. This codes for CASSQALTNTEAFF.

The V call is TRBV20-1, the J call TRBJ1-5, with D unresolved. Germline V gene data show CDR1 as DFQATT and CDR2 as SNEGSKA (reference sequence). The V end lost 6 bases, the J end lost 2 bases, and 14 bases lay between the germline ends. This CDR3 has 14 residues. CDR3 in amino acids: CSARRVSGNQPQHF. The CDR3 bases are TGCAGTGCCAGAAGGGTATCGGGCAATCAGCCCCAGCATTTT.

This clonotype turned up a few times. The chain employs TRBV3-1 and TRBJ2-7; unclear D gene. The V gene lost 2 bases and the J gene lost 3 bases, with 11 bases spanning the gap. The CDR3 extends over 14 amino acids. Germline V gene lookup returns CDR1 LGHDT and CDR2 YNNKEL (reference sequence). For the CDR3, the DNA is TGTGCCAGCAGCCAAAACCCAGAATACTACGAGCAGTACTTC. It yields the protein CASSQNPEYYEQYF.

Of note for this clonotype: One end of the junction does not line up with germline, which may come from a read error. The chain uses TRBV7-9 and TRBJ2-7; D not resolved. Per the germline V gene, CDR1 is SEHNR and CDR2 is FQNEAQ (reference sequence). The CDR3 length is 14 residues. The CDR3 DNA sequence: TGTGCCTGCAGCTTAGGTCAGAGCTCCTACGAGCAGTACTTC. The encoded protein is CACSLGQSSYEQYF.

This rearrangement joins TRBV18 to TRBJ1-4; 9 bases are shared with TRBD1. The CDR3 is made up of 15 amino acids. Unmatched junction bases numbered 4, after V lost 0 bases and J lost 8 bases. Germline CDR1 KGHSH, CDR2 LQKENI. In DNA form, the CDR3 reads TGTGCCAGCTCACCACCGGACAGGGGTGGAGAAAAACTGTTTTTT. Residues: CASSPPDRGGEKLFF.

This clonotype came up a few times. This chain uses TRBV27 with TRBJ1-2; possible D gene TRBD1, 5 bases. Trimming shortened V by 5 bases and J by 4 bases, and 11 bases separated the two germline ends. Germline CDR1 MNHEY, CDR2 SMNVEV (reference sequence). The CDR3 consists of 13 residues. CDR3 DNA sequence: TGTGCCAGCAGTAGGGGTGATTCCTATGGCTACACCTTC. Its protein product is CASSRGDSYGYTF.

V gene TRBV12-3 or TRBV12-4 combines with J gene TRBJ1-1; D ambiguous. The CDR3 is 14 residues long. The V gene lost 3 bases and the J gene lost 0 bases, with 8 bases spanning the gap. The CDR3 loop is CASSLMAMNTEAFF. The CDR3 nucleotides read TGTGCCAGCAGTTTGATGGCAATGAACACTGAAGCTTTCTTT.